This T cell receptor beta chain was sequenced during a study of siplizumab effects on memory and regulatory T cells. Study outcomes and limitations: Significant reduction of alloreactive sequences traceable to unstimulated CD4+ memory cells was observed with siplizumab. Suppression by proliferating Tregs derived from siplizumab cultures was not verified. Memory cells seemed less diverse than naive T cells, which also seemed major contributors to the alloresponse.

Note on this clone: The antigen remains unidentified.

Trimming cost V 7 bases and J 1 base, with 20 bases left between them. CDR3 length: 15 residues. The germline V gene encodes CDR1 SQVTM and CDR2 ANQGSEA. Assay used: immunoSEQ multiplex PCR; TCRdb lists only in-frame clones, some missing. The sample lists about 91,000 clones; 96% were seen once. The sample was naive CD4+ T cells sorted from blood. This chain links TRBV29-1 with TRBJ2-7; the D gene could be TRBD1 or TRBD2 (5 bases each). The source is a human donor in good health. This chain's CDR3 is CSALLYRDQSYEQYF. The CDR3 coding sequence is TGCAGCGCATTATTATATAGGGACCAGTCCTACGAGCAGTACTTC.